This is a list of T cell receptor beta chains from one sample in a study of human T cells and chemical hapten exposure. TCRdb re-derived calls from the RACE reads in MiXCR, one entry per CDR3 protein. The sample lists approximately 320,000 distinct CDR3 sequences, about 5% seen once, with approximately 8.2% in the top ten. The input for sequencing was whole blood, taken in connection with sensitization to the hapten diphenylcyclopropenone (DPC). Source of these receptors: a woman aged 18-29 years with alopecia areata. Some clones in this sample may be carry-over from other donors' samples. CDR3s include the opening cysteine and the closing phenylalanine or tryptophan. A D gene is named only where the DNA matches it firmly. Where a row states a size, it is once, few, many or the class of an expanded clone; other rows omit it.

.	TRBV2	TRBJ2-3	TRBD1	TGTGCCAGCAGTGAATCGCCAGGGGGCGCAGATACGCAGTATTTT	CASSESPGGADTQYF
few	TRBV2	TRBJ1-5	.	TGTGCCAGCAGTTGGGAGCCGGGTCAGCCCCAGCATTTT	CASSWEPGQPQHF
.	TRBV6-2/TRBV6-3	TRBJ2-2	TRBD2	TGTGCCAGCAGTCCGCGACTAGCGGGGTCGGGGGAGCTGTTTTTT	CASSPRLAGSGELFF
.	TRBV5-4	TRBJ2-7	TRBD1	TGTGCCAGCAGTCGACAGGGGGCTGACGAGCAGTACTTC	CASSRQGADEQYF
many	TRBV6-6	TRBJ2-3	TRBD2	TGTGCCAGCAGTTACTCGGGAAGCGGGGGCACAGATACGCAGTATTTT	CASSYSGSGGTDTQYF
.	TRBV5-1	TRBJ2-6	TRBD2	TGCGCCAGCAGCTTGTCTAGCGGGGTCTCGGGAGGGGCCAACGTCCTGACTTTC	CASSLSSGVSGGANVLTF
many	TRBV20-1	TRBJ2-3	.	TGCAGTGCCGGCGGGTTGGAGGAAAGCACAGATACGCAGTATTTT	CSAGGLEESTDTQYF
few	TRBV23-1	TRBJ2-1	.	TGCGCCAGCAGTCCCTCCGGGGCAGTCTACAATGAGCAGTTCTTC	CASSPSGAVYNEQFF
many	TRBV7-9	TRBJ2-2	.	TGTGCCAGCAGCTTAGGCGGGATTGAGTCCGGGGAGCTGTTTTTT	CASSLGGIESGELFF
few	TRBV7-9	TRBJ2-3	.	TGTGCCAGCAGCTTAGCCGCTAGGGACCCAGATACGCAGTATTTT	CASSLAARDPDTQYF
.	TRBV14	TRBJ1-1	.	TGTGCCAGCAGCCAATTGAATGGTAACGCTGAAGCTTTCTTT	CASSQLNGNAEAFF
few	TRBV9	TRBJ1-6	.	TGTGCCAGCAGCGTAGGGCAGGGCTCACCCCTCCACTTT	CASSVGQGSPLHF
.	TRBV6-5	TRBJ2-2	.	TGTGCCCGTCAGGGGGAGGGCACCGGGGAGCTGTTTTTT	CARQGEGTGELFF
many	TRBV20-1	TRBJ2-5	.	TGCAGTGCCGTGGAGGGGGCCCTGGAAGAGACCCAGTACTTC	CSAVEGALEETQYF
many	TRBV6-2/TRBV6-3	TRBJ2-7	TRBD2	TGTGCCAGCAGTTACTCGACGGCCGGGGGGGACTACGAGCAGTACTTC	CASSYSTAGGDYEQYF
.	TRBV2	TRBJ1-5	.	TGTGCCAGCGGAGACAGCTCAAATCAGCCCCAGCATTTT	CASGDSSNQPQHF
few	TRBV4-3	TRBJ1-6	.	TGCGCCAGCAGCCAAGATCTAGGGGAAGTGTCATGGCCCCTCCACTTT	CASSQDLGEVSWPLHF
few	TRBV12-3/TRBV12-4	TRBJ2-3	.	TGTGCCAGCAGTGCGGCCCCCACAGATACGCAGTATTTT	CASSAAPTDTQYF
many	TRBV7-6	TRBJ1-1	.	TGTGCCAGCAGCGAAAGGGGGGCTGAAGCTTTCTTT	CASSERGAEAFF
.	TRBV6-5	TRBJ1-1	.	TGTGCCAGCAGTTCCAAGGAATTCCAACATGAAGCTTTCTTT	CASSSKEFQHEAFF
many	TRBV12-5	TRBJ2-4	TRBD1	TGTGCTAGTGGTCCCAGGACAGGGCCCCCACATTCAGCCAAAAACATTCAGTACTTC	CASGPRTGPPHSAKNIQYF
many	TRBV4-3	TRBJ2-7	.	TGCGCCAGCAGCCAAGAACGGGGGGCGCGGGACGAGCAGTACTTC	CASSQERGARDEQYF
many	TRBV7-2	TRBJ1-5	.	TGTGCCAGCAGCTTAGGTGGGGGCCTCAGTCAGCCCCAGCATTTT	CASSLGGGLSQPQHF
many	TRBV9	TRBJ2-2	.	TGTGCCAGCAGCGCCCCCGGGATTTCCACCGGGGAGCTGTTTTTT	CASSAPGISTGELFF
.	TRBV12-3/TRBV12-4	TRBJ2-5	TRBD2	TGTGCCAGCACCGGAGACCTTATGCGGCCTAGCGGGGGCAGGGAAGAGACCCAGTACTTC	CASTGDLMRPSGGREETQYF
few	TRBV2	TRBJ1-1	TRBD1	TGTGCCAGCAGCCTCCGACAGGGACCTGAAGCTTTCTTT	CASSLRQGPEAFF
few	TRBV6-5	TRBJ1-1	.	TGTGCCAGCAGTTACACCGGGACGTTCCGCACTGAAGCTTTCTTT	CASSYTGTFRTEAFF
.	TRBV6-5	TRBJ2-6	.	TGTGCCAGCAGTTCTGCCGACAGATCAGGGGCCAACGTCCTGACTTTC	CASSSADRSGANVLTF
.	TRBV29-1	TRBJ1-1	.	TGCAGCGTCGACCGTCCCGGTATACAGGTAAACACTGAAGCTTTCTTT	CSVDRPGIQVNTEAFF
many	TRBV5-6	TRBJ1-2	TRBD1	TGTGCCAGCAGCTCGACCTGGGAGACAGGGGGTGACTATGGCTACACCTTC	CASSSTWETGGDYGYTF
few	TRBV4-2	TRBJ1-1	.	TGTGCCAGCAGCCAAGAAACGGGGCGGGTCACTGAAGCTTTCTTT	CASSQETGRVTEAFF
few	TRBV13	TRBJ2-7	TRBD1	TGTGCCAGCAGCTCCCCCGGGACAGGAGAAACCCTATCCTACGAGCAGTACTTC	CASSSPGTGETLSYEQYF
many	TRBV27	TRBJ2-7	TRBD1	TGTGCCAGCAGTTTATTTACAGGGGGTGACGAGCAGTACTTC	CASSLFTGGDEQYF
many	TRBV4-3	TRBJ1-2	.	TGCGCCAGCAGCCAAGAACCAGGGGACGCCTTCTATGGCTACACCTTC	CASSQEPGDAFYGYTF
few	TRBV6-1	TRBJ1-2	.	TGTGCCAGCAGTGCGAGTTTTGGGCAGGCCTATGGCTACACCTTC	CASSASFGQAYGYTF
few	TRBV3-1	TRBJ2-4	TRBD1	TGTGCCAGCAGCCGGGGGACAGAGCTAGCCAAAAACATTCAGTACTTC	CASSRGTELAKNIQYF
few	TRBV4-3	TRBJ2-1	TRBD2	TGCGCCAGCAGCCAATGGGAGGGCCTTGGGGACAATGAGCAGTTCTTC	CASSQWEGLGDNEQFF
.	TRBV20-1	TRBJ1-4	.	TGCAGTGCTAGAGAGAGAGGGGGGACATCCAATGAAAAACTGTTTTTT	CSARERGGTSNEKLFF
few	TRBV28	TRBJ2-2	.	TGTGCCAGCAGGGTTGCTATCGGAAGGGCCGGGGAGCTGTTTTTT	CASRVAIGRAGELFF